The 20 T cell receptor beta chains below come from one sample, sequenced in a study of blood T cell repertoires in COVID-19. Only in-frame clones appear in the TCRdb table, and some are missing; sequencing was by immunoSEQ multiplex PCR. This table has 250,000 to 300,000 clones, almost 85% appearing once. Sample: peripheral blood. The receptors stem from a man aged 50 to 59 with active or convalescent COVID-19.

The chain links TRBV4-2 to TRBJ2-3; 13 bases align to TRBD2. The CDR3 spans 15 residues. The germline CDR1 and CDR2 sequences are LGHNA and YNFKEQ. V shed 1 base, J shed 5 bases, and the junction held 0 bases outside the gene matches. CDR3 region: CASSQGLAGGDTQYF. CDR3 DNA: TGTGCCAGCAGCCAAGGACTAGCGGGAGGAGATACGCAGTATTTT.

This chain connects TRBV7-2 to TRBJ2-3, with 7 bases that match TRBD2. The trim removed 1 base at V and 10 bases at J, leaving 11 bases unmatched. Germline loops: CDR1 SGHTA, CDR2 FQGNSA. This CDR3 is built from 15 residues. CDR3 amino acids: CASSLVLLRGYPQYF. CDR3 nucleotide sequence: TGTGCCAGCAGCTTAGTACTCTTGCGGGGGTACCCGCAGTATTTT.

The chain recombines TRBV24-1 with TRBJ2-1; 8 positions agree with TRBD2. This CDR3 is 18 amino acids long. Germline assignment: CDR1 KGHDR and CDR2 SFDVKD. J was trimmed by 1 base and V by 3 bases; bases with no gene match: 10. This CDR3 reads CATSDTSGGGGSYNEQFF. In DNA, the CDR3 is TGTGCCACCAGTGATACGAGCGGGGGAGGGGGATCCTACAATGAGCAGTTCTTC.

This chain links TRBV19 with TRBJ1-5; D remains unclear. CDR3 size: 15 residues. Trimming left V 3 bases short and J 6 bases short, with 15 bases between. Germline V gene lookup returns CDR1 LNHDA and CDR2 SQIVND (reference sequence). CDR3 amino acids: CASSIGRTTRQPQHF. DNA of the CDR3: TGTGCCAGTAGTATTGGTAGAACCACTCGTCAGCCCCAGCATTTT.

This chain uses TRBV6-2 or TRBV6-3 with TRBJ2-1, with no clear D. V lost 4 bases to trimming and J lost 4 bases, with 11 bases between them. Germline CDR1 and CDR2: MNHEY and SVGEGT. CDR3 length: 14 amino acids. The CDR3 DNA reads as TGTGCCAGCAGTTTTACTGGGCCTTACAATGAGCAGTTCTTC. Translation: CASSFTGPYNEQFF.

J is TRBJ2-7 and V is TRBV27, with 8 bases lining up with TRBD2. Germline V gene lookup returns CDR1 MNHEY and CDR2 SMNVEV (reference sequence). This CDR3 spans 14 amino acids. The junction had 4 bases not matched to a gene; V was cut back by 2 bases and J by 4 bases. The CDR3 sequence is CASSLKREWYEQYF. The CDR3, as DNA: TGTGCCAGCAGTTTAAAGCGGGAGTGGTACGAGCAGTACTTC.

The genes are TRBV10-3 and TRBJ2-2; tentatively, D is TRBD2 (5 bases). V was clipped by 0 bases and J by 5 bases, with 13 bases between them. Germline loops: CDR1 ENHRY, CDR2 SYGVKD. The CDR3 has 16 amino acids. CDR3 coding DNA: TGTGCCATCAGTGAGTCTCTCCCGGGGTCGACCGGGGAGCTGTTTTTT. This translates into CAISESLPGSTGELFF.

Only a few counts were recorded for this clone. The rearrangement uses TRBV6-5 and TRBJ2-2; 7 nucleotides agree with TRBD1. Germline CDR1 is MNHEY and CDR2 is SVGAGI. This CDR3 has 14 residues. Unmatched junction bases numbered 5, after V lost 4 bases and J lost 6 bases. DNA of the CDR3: TGTGCCAGCAGTTGGACAGGTGGGCCCGGGGAGCTGTTTTTT. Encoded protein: CASSWTGGPGELFF.

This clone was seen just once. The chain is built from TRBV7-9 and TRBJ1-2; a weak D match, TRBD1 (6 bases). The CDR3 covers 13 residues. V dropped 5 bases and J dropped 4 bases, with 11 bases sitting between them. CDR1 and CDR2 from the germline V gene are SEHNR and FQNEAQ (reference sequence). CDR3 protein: CASSPGETYGYTF. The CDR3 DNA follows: TGTGCCAGCAGCCCAGGGGAGACCTATGGCTACACCTTC.

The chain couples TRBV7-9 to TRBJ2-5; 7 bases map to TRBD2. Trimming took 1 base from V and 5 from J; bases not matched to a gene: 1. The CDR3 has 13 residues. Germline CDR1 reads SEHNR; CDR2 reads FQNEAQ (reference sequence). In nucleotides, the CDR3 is TGTGCCAGCAGCTTAGGTAGCGGGGAGACCCAGTACTTC. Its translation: CASSLGSGETQYF. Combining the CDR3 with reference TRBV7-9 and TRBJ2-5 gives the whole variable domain DTGVSQNPRHKITKRGQNVTFRCDPISEHNRLYWYRQTLGQGPEFLTYFQNEAQLEKSRLLSDRFSAERPKGSFSTLEIQRTEQGDSAMYLCASSLGSGETQYFGPGTRLLVL.

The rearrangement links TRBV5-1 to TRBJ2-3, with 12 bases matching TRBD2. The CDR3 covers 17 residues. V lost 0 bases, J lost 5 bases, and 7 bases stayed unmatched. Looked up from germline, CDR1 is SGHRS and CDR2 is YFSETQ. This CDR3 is CASSLALAGGPGDTQYF. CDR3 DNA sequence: TGCGCCAGCAGCTTGGCCCTAGCGGGAGGGCCGGGAGATACGCAGTATTTT. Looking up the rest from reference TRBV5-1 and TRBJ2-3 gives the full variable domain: KAGVTQTPRYLIKTRGQQVTLSCSPISGHRSVSWYQQTPGQGLQFLFEYFSETQRNKGNFPGRFSGRQFSNSRSEMNVSTLELGDSALYLCASSLALAGGPGDTQYFGPGTRLTVL.

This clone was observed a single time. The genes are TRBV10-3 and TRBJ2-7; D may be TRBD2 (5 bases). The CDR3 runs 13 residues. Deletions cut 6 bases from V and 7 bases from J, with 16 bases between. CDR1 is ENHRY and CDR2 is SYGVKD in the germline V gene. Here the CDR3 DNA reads TGTGCCATCAGCCTAGCCACGGTTGGGGAGCAGTACTTC. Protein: CAISLATVGEQYF.

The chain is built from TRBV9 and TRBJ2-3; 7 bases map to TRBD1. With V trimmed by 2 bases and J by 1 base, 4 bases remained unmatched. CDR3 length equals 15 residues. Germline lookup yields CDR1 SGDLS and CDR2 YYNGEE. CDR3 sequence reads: CASSVRGTGTDTQYF. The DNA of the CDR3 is TGTGCCAGCAGCGTGAGAGGGACAGGCACAGATACGCAGTATTTT.

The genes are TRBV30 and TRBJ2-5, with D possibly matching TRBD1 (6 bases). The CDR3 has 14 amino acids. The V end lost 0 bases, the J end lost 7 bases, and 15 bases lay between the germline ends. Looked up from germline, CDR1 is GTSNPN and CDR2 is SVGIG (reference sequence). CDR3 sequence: CAWSVQGARLTQYF. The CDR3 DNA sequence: TGTGCCTGGAGTGTACAGGGTGCAAGATTGACCCAGTACTTC.

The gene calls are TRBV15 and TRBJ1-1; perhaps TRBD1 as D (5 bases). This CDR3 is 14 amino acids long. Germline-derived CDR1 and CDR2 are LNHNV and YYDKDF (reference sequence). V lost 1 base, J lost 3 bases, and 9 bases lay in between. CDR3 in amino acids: CATSRAGRDTEAFF. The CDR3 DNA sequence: TGTGCCACCAGCAGAGCTGGCAGGGACACTGAAGCTTTCTTT.

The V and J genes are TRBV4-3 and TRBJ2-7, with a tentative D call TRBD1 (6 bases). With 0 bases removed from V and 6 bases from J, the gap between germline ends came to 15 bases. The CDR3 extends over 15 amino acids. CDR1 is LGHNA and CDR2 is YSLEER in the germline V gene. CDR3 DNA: TGCGCCAGCAGCCAAGACTGGGCAGGGGCGGGCGAGCAGTACTTC. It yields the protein CASSQDWAGAGEQYF.

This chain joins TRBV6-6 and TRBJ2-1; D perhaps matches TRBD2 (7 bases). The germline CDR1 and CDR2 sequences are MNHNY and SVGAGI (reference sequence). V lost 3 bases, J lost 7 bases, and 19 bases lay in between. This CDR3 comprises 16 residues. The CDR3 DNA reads TGTGCCAGCAGTTATACAGGGAGGGCGGGAGAGAATGAGCAGTTCTTC. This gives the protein CASSYTGRAGENEQFF.

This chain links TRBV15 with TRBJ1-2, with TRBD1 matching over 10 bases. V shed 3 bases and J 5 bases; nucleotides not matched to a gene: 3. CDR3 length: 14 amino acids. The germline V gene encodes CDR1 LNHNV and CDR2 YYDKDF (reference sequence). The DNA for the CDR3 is TGTGCCACCAGCAGCCGGGACAGGGGATATGGCTACACCTTC. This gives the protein CATSSRDRGYGYTF.

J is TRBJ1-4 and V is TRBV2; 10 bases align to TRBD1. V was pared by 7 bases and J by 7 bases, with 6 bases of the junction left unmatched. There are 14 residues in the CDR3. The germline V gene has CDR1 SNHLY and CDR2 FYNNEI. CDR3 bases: TGTGCCAGCAAACAGACAGGGGGCTTTGAAAAACTGTTTTTT. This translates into CASKQTGGFEKLFF.

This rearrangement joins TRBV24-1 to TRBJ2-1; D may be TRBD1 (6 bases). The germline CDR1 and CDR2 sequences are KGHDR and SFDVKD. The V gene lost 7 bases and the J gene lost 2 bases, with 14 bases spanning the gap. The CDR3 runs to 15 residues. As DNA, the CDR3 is TGTGCCACCAGCACAGGGATAGTGCCCTACAATGAGCAGTTCTTC. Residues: CATSTGIVPYNEQFF.